The following is a T cell receptor (beta chain) sequence with its context. Its antigen is currently unknown. To make TCR beta libraries, researchers used iRepertoire HTBI primers and Arm-PCR of CDR3 regions. One entry per CDR3 protein, called by TCRdb with MiXCR from the multiplex PCR reads. This sample carries hundreds of thousands of distinct CDR3 sequences, more than 15% of them seen once, and the ten largest clones take roughly 25%. The data originate from a study of regulatory T cells in long-lasting Graves disease. Study-level points and caveats: Results may be inaccurate due to the small sample size. Persistent disease samples used TRBV28, TRBJ1-2 and TRBJ2-5 preferentially.

This sample's time point: newly diagnosed GD, antithyroid drugs for less than 3 months. There was RNA extracted from PBMCs, and the TCR library was made from it. With V trimmed by 6 bases and J by 7 bases, 5 bases remained unmatched. This CDR3 contains 13 residues. CDR1 MNHNS and CDR2 SASEGT come from the germline V gene. This sample also belongs to another study, concerning T cells in Graves' hyperthyroidism and ophthalmopathy. Per that study: Hyperthyroidism in the patients, aged 18 to 65, was newly diagnosed and under 2 months in duration.

The source material was peripheral blood mononuclear cells (PBMCs), sampled at new diagnosis, from a patient treated with antithyroid drugs. The clonotype originates from a woman aged 40-60 years with Graves disease. This rearrangement joins TRBV6-1 to TRBJ1-4; 7 bases agree with TRBD1. CDR3 residues: CASSMGQPEKLFF. The CDR3 DNA follows: TGTGCCAGCAGCATGGGACAGCCTGAAAAACTGTTTTTT.